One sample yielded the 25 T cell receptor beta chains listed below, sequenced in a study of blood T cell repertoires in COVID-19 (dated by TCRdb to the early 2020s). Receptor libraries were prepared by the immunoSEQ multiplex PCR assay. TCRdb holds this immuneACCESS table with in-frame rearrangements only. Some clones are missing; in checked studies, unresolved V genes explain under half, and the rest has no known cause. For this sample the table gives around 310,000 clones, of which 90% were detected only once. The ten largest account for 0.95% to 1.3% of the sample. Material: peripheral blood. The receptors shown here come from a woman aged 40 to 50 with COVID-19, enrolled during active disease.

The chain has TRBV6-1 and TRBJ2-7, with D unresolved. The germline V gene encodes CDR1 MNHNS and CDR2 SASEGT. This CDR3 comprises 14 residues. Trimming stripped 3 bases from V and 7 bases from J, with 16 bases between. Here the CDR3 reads CASSEIGNSLEQYF. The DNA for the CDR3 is TGTGCCAGCAGTGAGATCGGTAATAGTCTGGAGCAGTACTTC.

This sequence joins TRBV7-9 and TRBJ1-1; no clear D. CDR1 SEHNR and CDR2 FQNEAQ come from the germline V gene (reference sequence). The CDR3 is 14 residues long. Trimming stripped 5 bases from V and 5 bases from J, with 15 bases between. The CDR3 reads CASSPAGISTEAFF. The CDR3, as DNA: TGTGCCAGCAGCCCCGCGGGAATCTCAACTGAAGCTTTCTTT.

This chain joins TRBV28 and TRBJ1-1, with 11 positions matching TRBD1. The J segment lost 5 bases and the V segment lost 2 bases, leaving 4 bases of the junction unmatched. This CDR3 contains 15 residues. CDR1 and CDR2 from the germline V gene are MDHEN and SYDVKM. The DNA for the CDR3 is TGTGCCAGCAGTTTAGGCGGACAGGGGGCGACTGAAGCTTTCTTT. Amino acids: CASSLGGQGATEAFF.

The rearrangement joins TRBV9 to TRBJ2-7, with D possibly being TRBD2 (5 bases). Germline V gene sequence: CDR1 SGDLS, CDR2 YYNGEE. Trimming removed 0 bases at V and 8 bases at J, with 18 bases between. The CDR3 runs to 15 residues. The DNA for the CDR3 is TGTGCCAGCAGCGTAGAGCCGGGGAAGGGCTTGAAGCAGTACTTC. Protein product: CASSVEPGKGLKQYF.

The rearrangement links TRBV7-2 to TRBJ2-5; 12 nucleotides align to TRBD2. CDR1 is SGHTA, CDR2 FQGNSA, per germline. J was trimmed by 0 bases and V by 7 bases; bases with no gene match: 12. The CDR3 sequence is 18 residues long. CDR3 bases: TGTGCCAGCACTACCCTACTCGGACTAGCGGGGTACCAAGAGACCCAGTACTTC. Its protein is CASTTLLGLAGYQETQYF.

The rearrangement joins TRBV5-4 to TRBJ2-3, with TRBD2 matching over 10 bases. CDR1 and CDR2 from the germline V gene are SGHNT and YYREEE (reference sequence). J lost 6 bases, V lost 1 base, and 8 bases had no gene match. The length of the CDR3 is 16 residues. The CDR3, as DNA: TGTGCCAGCAGCTTGCCTAGCGGGAGCGAGCGGGATACGCAGTATTTT. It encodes CASSLPSGSERDTQYF.

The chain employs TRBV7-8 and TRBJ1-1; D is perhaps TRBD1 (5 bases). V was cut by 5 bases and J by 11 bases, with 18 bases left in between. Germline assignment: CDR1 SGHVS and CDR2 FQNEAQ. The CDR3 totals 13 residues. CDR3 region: CASSDGPRRQAFF. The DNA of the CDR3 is TGTGCCAGCAGCGATGGACCTCGGCGACAGGCTTTCTTT.

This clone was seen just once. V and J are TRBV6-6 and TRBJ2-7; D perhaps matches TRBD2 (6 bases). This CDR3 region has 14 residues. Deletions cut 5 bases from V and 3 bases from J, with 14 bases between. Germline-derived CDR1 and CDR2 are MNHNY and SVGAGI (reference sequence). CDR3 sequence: CASSPPGLHYEQYF. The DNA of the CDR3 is TGTGCCAGCAGTCCACCGGGACTTCACTACGAGCAGTACTTC.

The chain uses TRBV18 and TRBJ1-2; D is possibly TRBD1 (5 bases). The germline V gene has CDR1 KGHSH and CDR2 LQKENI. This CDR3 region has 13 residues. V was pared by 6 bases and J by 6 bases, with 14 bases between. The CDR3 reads CASSQRGEDGYTF. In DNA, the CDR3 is TGTGCCAGCTCTCAAAGGGGTGAGGATGGCTACACCTTC.

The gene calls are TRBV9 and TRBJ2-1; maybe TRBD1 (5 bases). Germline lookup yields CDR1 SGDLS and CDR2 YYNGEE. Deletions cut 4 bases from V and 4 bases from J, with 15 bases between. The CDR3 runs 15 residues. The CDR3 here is CASSPLIDRYNEQFF. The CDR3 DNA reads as TGTGCCAGCAGCCCACTCATCGACAGATACAATGAGCAGTTCTTC.

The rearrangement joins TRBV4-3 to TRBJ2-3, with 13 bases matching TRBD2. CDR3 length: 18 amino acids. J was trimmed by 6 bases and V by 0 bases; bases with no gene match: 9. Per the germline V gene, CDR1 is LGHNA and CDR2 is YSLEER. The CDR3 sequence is CASSQEVGPLAGGDTQYF. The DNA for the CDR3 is TGCGCCAGCAGCCAAGAAGTGGGTCCACTAGCGGGAGGGGATACGCAGTATTTT.

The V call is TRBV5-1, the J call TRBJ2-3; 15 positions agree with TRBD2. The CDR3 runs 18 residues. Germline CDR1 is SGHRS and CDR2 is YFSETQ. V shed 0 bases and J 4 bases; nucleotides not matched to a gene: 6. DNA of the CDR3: TGCGCCAGCAGCTTGGGAGGACTAGCGGGAGGGCCCCCAGATACGCAGTATTTT. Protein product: CASSLGGLAGGPPDTQYF.

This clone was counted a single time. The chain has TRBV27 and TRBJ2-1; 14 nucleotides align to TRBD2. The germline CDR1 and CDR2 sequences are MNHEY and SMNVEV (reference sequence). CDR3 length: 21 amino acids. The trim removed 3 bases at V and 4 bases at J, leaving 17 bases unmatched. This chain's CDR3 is CASSFSYPPRLAGGPYNEQFF. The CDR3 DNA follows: TGTGCCAGCAGTTTTTCATATCCCCCTCGACTAGCGGGAGGGCCTTACAATGAGCAGTTCTTC.

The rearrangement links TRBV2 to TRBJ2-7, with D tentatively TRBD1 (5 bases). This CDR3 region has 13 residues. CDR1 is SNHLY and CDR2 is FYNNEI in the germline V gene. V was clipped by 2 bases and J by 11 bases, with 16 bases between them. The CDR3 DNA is TGTGCCAGCAGTGAACCAATCAAGGGGTACGAGTACTTC. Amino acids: CASSEPIKGYEYF.

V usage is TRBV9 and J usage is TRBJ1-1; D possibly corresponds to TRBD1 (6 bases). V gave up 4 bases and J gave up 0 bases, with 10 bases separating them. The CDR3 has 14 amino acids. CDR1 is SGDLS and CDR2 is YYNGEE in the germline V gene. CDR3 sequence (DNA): TGTGCCAGCAGCCTGGGACACTTGAACACTGAAGCTTTCTTT. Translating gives CASSLGHLNTEAFF.

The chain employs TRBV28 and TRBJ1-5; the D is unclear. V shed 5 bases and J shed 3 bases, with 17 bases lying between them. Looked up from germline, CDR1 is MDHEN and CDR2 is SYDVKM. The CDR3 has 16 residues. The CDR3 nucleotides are TGTGCCAGCAGTCTATCCCCCGCAGGCGTCAATCAGCCCCAGCATTTT. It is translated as CASSLSPAGVNQPQHF.

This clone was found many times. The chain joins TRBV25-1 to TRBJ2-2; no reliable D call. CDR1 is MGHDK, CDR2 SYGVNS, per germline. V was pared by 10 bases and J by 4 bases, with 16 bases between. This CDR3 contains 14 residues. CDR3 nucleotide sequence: TGTGCCACCTCGCTCCGACTGGGCACCGGGGAGCTGTTTTTT. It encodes CATSLRLGTGELFF.

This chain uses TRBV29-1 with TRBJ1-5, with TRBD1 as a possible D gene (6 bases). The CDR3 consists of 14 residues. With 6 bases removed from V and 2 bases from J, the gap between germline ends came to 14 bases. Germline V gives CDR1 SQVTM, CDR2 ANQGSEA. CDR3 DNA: TGCAGCGTCACCAGGGGAGTGGGCAATCAGCCCCAGCATTTT. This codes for CSVTRGVGNQPQHF.

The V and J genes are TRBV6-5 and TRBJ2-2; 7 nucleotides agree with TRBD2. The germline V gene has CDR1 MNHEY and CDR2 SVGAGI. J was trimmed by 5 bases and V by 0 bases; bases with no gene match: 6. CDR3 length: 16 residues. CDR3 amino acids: CASSYSGGRDTGELFF. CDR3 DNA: TGTGCCAGCAGTTACTCTGGCGGGAGAGATACCGGGGAGCTGTTTTTT.

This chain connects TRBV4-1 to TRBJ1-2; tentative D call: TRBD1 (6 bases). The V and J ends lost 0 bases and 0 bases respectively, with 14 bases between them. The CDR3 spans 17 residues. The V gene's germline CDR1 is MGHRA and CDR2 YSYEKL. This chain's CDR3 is CASSQDWAGVTNYGYTF. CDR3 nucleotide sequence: TGCGCCAGCAGCCAAGATTGGGCAGGGGTTACTAACTATGGCTACACCTTC.

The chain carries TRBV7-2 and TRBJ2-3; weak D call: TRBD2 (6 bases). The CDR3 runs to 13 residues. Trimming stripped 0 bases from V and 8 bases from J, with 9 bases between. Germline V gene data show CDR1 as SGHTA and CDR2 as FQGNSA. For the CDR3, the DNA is TGTGCCAGCAGCTTAGCGGGGGGAGGTACGCAGTATTTT. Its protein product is CASSLAGGGTQYF.

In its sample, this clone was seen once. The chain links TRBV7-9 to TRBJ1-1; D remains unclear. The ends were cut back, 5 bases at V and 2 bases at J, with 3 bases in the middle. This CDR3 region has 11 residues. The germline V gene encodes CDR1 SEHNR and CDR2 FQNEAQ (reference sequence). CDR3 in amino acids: CASSLNTEAFF. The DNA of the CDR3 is TGTGCCAGCAGCCTCAACACTGAAGCTTTCTTT.

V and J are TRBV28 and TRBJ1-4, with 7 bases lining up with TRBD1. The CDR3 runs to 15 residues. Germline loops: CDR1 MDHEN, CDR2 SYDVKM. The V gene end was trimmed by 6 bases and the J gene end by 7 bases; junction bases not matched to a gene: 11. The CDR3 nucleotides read TGTGCCAGCAGCTTGCGAGGGGGCGACGGTGAAAAACTGTTTTTT. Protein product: CASSLRGGDGEKLFF.

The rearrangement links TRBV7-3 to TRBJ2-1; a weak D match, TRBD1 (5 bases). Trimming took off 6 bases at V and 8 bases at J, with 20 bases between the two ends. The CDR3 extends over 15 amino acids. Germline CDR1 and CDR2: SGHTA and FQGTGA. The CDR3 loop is CASSQGLGVGDEQFF. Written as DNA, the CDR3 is TGTGCCAGCAGTCAAGGGTTAGGGGTGGGCGATGAGCAGTTCTTC.

This CDR3 reads CASSLRQPIYEQYF. In DNA, the CDR3 is TGTGCCAGCAGCTTGAGGCAGCCTATCTACGAGCAGTACTTC. The chain recombines TRBV7-2 with TRBJ2-7; no clear D. The V end was cut by 3 bases, the J end by 3 bases, with 12 bases between. There are 14 residues in the CDR3. Germline values: CDR1 SGHTA, CDR2 FQGNSA.